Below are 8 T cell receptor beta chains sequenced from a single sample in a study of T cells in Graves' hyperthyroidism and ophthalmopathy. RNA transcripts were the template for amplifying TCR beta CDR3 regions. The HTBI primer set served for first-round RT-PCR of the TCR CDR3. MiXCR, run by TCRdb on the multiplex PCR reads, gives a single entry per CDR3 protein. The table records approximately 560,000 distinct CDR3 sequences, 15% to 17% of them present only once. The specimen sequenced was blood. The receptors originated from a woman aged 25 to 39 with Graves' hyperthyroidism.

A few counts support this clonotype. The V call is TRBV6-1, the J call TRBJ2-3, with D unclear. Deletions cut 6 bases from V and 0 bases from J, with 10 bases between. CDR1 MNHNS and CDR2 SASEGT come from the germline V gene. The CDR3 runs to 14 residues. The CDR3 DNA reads TGTGCCAGCAGAGGGATCACTAGCACAGATACGCAGTATTTT. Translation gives CASRGITSTDTQYF.

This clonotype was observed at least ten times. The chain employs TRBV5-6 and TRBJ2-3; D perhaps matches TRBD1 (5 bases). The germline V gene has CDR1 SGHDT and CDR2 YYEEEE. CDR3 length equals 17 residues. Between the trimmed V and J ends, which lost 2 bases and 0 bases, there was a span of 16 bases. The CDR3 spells CASSLAGHLTSTDTQYF. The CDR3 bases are TGTGCCAGCAGCTTAGCAGGACACCTCACTAGCACAGATACGCAGTATTTT.

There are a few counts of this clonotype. The CDR3 nucleotides are TGTGCCAGCAGCCCGGCAGAGGGCGTCGAGCAGTTCTTC. Amino acid sequence: CASSPAEGVEQFF. This chain joins TRBV5-4 and TRBJ2-1; TRBD2 might be the D (5 bases). Looked up from germline, CDR1 is SGHNT and CDR2 is YYREEE (reference sequence). The CDR3 sequence is 13 residues long. V gave up 4 bases and J gave up 10 bases, with 15 bases separating them.

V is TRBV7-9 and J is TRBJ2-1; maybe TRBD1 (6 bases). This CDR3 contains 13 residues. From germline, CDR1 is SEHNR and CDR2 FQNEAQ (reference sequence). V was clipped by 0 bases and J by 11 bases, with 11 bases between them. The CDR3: CASSLAQGGKQFF. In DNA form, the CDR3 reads TGTGCCAGCAGCTTAGCACAAGGGGGTAAGCAGTTCTTC.

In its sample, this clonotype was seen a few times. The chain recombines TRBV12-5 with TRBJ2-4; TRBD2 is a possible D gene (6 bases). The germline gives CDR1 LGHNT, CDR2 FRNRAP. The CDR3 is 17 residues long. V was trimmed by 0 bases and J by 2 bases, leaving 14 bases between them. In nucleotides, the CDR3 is TGTGCTAGTGGTTTGGTGGTGTTGGAGGGGTCCAAAAACATTCAGTACTTC. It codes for CASGLVVLEGSKNIQYF.

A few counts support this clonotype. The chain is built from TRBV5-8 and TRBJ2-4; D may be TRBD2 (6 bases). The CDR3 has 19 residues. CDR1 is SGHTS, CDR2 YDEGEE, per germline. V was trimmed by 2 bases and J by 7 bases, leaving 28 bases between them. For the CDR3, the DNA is TGTGCCAGCAGCTTTATTCGGGGAACGGGAGTTGGATCCGGGAACATTCAGTACTTC. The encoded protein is CASSFIRGTGVGSGNIQYF.

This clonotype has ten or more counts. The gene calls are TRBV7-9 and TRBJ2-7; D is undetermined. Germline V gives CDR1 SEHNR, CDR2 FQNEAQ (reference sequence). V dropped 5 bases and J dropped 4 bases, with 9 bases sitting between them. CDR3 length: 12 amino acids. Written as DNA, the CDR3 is TGTGCCAGCAGCAACTACTTGTACGAGCAGTACTTC. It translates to CASSNYLYEQYF.

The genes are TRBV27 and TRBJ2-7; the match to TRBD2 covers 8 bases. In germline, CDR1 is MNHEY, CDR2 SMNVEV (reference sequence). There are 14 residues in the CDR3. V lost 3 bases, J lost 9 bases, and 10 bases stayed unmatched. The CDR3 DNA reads TGTGCCAGCAGTTTTACTAGCGGACCCTATGGGCAGTACTTC. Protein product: CASSFTSGPYGQYF.